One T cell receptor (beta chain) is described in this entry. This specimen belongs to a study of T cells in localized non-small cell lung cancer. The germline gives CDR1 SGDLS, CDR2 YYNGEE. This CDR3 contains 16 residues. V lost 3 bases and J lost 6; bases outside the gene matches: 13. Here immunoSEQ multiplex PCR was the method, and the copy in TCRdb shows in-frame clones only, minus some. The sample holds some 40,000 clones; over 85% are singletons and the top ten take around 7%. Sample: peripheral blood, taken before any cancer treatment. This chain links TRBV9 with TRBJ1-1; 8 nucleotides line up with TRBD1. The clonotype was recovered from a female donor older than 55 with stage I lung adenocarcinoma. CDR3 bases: TGTGCCAGCAGCGGCAGAGCTACAGGGGGTCTGTCTGAAGCTTTCTTT. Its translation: CASSGRATGGLSEAFF.